This passage covers 4 T cell receptor beta chains from one sample sequenced in a study of T cells in Graves' hyperthyroidism and ophthalmopathy (dated by TCRdb to between 2018 and 2021). Library prep was done by multiplex PCR. This sample was sequenced with an Illumina HiSeq 2000. The TCR beta CDR3 regions were amplified from RNA transcripts. The TCR CDR3 was subjected to a first round of RT-PCR using the HTBI primer set and the Qiagen OneStep RT-PCR kit. TCRdb reprocessing: public reads trimmed at Q25 with fastp, clones called with MiXCR, in-frame beta chains kept. Rows are combined by CDR3 protein, so each entry shows the most common genes and DNA. In all, the sample holds some 650,000 distinct CDR3 sequences, and 15% to 20% of those were seen once. In total, the top ten clones hold 3% to 4% of the sample. The sample taken for sequencing was blood. Receptors originate from a woman aged 40 to 50 with Graves' ophthalmopathy.

This clonotype appeared many times. This chain links TRBV20-1 with TRBJ2-7; 8 bases match TRBD1. V lost 0 bases to trimming and J lost 3 bases; unmatched junction nucleotides: 13. The germline V gene encodes CDR1 DFQATT and CDR2 SNEGSKA (reference sequence). The CDR3 extends over 17 amino acids. The CDR3 loop reads CSARDRSRTGRIYEQYF. CDR3 bases: TGCAGTGCTAGAGATCGATCCAGGACAGGGAGAATCTACGAGCAGTACTTC.

In its sample, this clonotype was seen many times. The CDR3 region is CASSQEGVAGGADTQYF. The DNA for the CDR3 is TGTGCCAGCAGCCAAGAAGGAGTAGCGGGGGGTGCAGATACGCAGTATTTT. The V and J genes are TRBV3-1 and TRBJ2-3; 10 nucleotides line up with TRBD2. Germline values: CDR1 LGHDT, CDR2 YNNKEL (reference sequence). J gave up 4 bases and V 0 bases, and 7 bases lay outside the gene matches. This CDR3 has 17 residues.

This clonotype was seen a few times. The rearrangement links TRBV15 to TRBJ2-5; TRBD2 aligns across 11 bases. The CDR3 sequence is 17 residues long. V was pared by 0 bases and J by 7 bases, with 10 bases of the junction left unmatched. The germline V gene has CDR1 LNHNV and CDR2 YYDKDF (reference sequence). The CDR3 nucleotides read TGTGCCACCAGCAGAGATAGTCTAGCGGGAGGCGCGGGGACCCAGTACTTC. Amino acid sequence: CATSRDSLAGGAGTQYF. The whole variable domain, remainder taken from reference TRBV15 and TRBJ2-5, is DAMVIQNPRYQVTQFGKPVTLSCSQTLNHNVMYWYQQKSSQAPKLLFHYYDKDFNNEADTPDNFQSRRPNTSFCFLDIRSPGLGDTAMYLCATSRDSLAGGAGTQYFGPGTRLLVL.

There are many counts of this clonotype. J is TRBJ2-3 and V is TRBV30; TRBD2 might be the D (6 bases). The germline V gene has CDR1 GTSNPN and CDR2 SVGIG (reference sequence). The CDR3 spans 14 residues. V lost 1 base and J 7 bases, leaving 15 bases between the germline ends. The CDR3: CAWSEGGVLNTQYF. CDR3 nucleotide sequence: TGTGCCTGGAGTGAGGGCGGGGTATTGAATACGCAGTATTTT.